This TCR beta chain was identified in a study of blood T cell repertoires in COVID-19. Overall study context: T cells, B-cell-depleted T cells, or PBMCs provided the cDNA or gDNA that served as material.

Per the authors' pipeline: Reference gene primer amplification gave nucleated cell count estimates. Clones were read by immunoSEQ multiplex PCR, and TCRdb kept only the in-frame ones, dropping some. That table gives V, J and clone size, and the DNA gave D and trimming. The profile shows under 350,000 clones, around 90% of them singletons. Participant age was 18 to 89 years, and participants resided in roughly 24 US areas. Clinical history as reported by participants underpinned cohort assignment. Germline CDR1 reads SEHNR; CDR2 reads FQNEAQ (reference sequence). The V segment lost 1 base and the J segment 3 bases; nucleotides outside the gene matches: 2. The CDR3 totals 14 residues.

This sequence joins TRBV7-9 and TRBJ1-2, with 7 bases lining up with TRBD1. The clonotype was recovered from a middle-aged woman who had recovered from COVID-19. Specimen: PBMCs or T cells enriched from blood (not recorded which). The DNA of the CDR3 is TGTGCCAGCAGCTTAGGACAGGGACACTATGGCTACACCTTC. This translates into CASSLGQGHYGYTF.